These 22 T cell receptor beta chains came from one sample sequenced in a study of cytomegalovirus exposure and HLA in healthy donors. Repertoires were generated with immunoSEQ multiplex PCR, while TCRdb's copy carries only in-frame clones and drops some. The sample yields almost 75,000 clones, 70% to 90% seen once. The sample was PBMCs. These receptors were taken from a man aged 30 to 39 in good health and CMV-seronegative.

This sequence joins TRBV7-2 and TRBJ1-4, with 9 bases identical to TRBD1. V dropped 6 bases and J dropped 8; count of bases not matched to a gene: 7. This CDR3 spans 14 amino acids. Germline CDR1 SGHTA, CDR2 FQGNSA. The CDR3, as DNA: TGTGCCAGCAGTCCCGGGACAGGGACCGAAAAACTGTTTTTT. It encodes CASSPGTGTEKLFF.

The chain is built from TRBV9 and TRBJ2-7; 9 bases match TRBD2. The CDR3 extends over 13 amino acids. The V and J ends lost 0 bases and 12 bases, in that order; junction bases with no gene match: 7. In germline, CDR1 is SGDLS, CDR2 YYNGEE. This CDR3 reads CASSVDGLAGPYV. CDR3 DNA: TGTGCCAGCAGCGTAGACGGTCTAGCGGGACCGTACGTC.

The chain links TRBV6-1 to TRBJ2-7; 10 bases match TRBD2. Trimming cost V 6 bases and J 4 bases; bases outside gene matches: 6. CDR1 and CDR2 from the germline V gene are MNHNS and SASEGT. CDR3 length: 14 amino acids. The CDR3 protein is CASSWTSGGYEQYF. The CDR3 DNA is TGTGCCAGCAGCTGGACTAGCGGTGGGTACGAGCAGTACTTC.

This clone showed up just once. This rearrangement joins TRBV28 to TRBJ2-3; D call uncertain. Germline assignment: CDR1 MDHEN and CDR2 SYDVKM. The CDR3 runs 12 residues. Trimming shortened V by 6 bases and J by 7 bases, and 11 bases separated the two germline ends. The CDR3 is CASSSKRYTQYF. In DNA form, the CDR3 reads TGTGCCAGCAGCTCCAAGCGTTATACGCAGTATTTT. The full variable domain, in which reference TRBV28 and TRBJ2-3 provide the parts outside the CDR3, is DVKVTQSSRYLVKRTGEKVFLECVQDMDHENMFWYRQDPGLGLRLIYFSYDVKMKEKGDIPEGYSVSREKKERFSLILESASTNQTSMYLCASSSKRYTQYFGPGTRLTVL.

CDR3 amino acids: CASRPGTGSQDTQYF. The CDR3 nucleotides read TGTGCCAGCAGACCCGGGACAGGGAGCCAGGATACGCAGTATTTT. The V gene is TRBV2, the J gene TRBJ2-3; 9 nucleotides agree with TRBD1. Germline assignment: CDR1 SNHLY and CDR2 FYNNEI. The CDR3 is 15 amino acids. J was trimmed by 6 bases and V by 6 bases; bases with no gene match: 10.

The V call is TRBV11-2, the J call TRBJ1-1; the D gene is possibly TRBD1 (5 bases). This CDR3 is built from 15 residues. Trimming removed 5 bases at V and 3 bases at J, with 16 bases between. The V gene's germline CDR1 is SGHAT and CDR2 FQNNGV. The CDR3 sequence is CASSTRPTDDTEAFF. The CDR3 DNA reads TGTGCCAGCAGCACGCGCCCGACAGACGACACTGAAGCTTTCTTT.

This clone occurred many times. The rearrangement uses TRBV6-5 and TRBJ2-7; 9 nucleotides match TRBD1. The germline gives CDR1 MNHEY, CDR2 SVGAGI. This CDR3 has 15 residues. After removal of 5 bases from V and 0 bases from J, the junction contained 5 bases not matched to a gene. CDR3 sequence reads: CASSPGQGSSYEQYF. In DNA form, the CDR3 reads TGTGCCAGCAGTCCCGGACAGGGGAGCTCCTACGAGCAGTACTTC.

This clone was observed once. CDR3 nucleotides: TGTGCCAGCAGCCCCCGGCAGGGCGGTGGGGGCAATCAGCCCCAGCATTTT. Its protein product is CASSPRQGGGGNQPQHF. The V and J genes are TRBV7-8 and TRBJ1-5; D is perhaps TRBD1 (5 bases). The CDR3 has 17 amino acids. Germline V CDR1 and CDR2: SGHVS, FQNEAQ. Deletions cut 5 bases from V and 2 bases from J, with 19 bases between.

J is TRBJ2-3 and V is TRBV27; 9 bases are shared with TRBD2. There are 14 residues in the CDR3. J gave up 1 base and V 6 bases, and 2 bases lay outside the gene matches. Per the germline V gene, CDR1 is MNHEY and CDR2 is SMNVEV (reference sequence). The CDR3 reads CASRAGGGTDTQYF. In nucleotides, the CDR3 is TGTGCCAGCAGAGCGGGAGGTGGCACAGATACGCAGTATTTT.

The chain combines TRBV10-3 with TRBJ2-3; D ambiguous. Trimming took 11 bases from V and 1 from J, leaving 13 bases between them. The length of the CDR3 is 13 residues. The germline gives CDR1 ENHRY, CDR2 SYGVKD. DNA for the CDR3: TGTGCCTCTAAGACTGAACGCACAGATACGCAGTATTTT. It yields the protein CASKTERTDTQYF.

For this clone: The junction departs from germline at one end; a sequencing error may be responsible. The chain's CDR3 is CASSISGVGNRPQHF. CDR3 coding DNA: TGTGCCAGTAGTATTTCAGGGGTAGGGAATCGGCCCCAGCATTTT. V is TRBV19 and J is TRBJ1-5; D is possibly TRBD1 (6 bases). The germline gives CDR1 LNHDA, CDR2 SQIVND (reference sequence). The CDR3 has 15 amino acids.

A note on this clone: This may stem from a read error, because a much larger clone lies one nucleotide away. Other DNA sequences of this sample code for an identical CDR3. DNA of the CDR3: TGTGCCAGCAGTGACTCGACTAGCGGGAGCAATGAGCAGTTCTTC. Translating gives CASSDSTSGSNEQFF. The chain recombines TRBV6-4 with TRBJ2-1, with TRBD2 matching over 12 bases. The V and J ends lost 0 bases and 6 bases, in that order; junction bases with no gene match: 0. Germline CDR1 MRHNA, CDR2 SNTAGT. This CDR3 region has 15 residues.

The chain combines TRBV7-6 with TRBJ1-2; D gene uncertain. V was shortened by 4 bases and J by 7 bases, with 13 bases between the two germline ends. CDR3 length equals 13 residues. The germline CDR1 and CDR2 sequences are SGHVS and FNYEAQ. The chain's CDR3 is CASSSSGLSGYTF. The CDR3 bases are TGTGCCAGCAGCTCTAGTGGTCTGTCTGGCTACACCTTC. Using reference TRBV7-6 and TRBJ1-2 for the parts outside the CDR3, the full variable domain is GAGVSQSPRYKVTKRGQDVALRCDPISGHVSLYWYRQALGQGPEFLTYFNYEAQQDKSGLPNDRFSAERPEGSISTLTIQRTEQRDSAMYRCASSSSGLSGYTFGSGTRLTVV.

This chain connects TRBV9 to TRBJ2-4; D is possibly TRBD1 (5 bases). V was clipped by 4 bases and J by 7 bases, with 18 bases between them. From germline, CDR1 is SGDLS and CDR2 YYNGEE. There are 15 residues in the CDR3. This CDR3 is CASSPTAGRGNIQYF. The CDR3 region has the DNA TGTGCCAGCAGCCCCACGGCAGGGCGTGGGAACATTCAGTACTTC.

The chain employs TRBV4-3 and TRBJ2-7; the match to TRBD2 covers 7 bases. With V trimmed by 1 base and J by 0 bases, 3 bases remained unmatched. The germline V gene has CDR1 LGHNA and CDR2 YSLEER. The CDR3 runs to 15 residues. CDR3 in amino acids: CASSQASGVSYEQYF. Written as DNA, the CDR3 is TGCGCCAGCAGCCAAGCCAGCGGGGTCTCCTACGAGCAGTACTTC.

The chain joins TRBV6-5 to TRBJ2-6; D remains unclear. Germline-derived CDR1 and CDR2 are MNHEY and SVGAGI. The CDR3 loop spans 16 amino acids. The germline V and J ends were trimmed by 0 bases and 0 bases, with 6 bases remaining between them. In DNA, the CDR3 is TGTGCCAGCAGTTACTCGAGGCGCTCTGGGGCCAACGTCCTGACTTTC. This sequence encodes CASSYSRRSGANVLTF.

As DNA, the CDR3 is TGCGCCAGCAGCCTGGCCGGGGTGATGAACACTGAAGCTTTCTTT. This codes for CASSLAGVMNTEAFF. This chain uses TRBV5-1 with TRBJ1-1; no reliable D call. Germline CDR1 is SGHRS and CDR2 is YFSETQ. The CDR3 loop spans 15 amino acids. Between the trimmed V and J ends, which lost 4 bases and 0 bases, there was a span of 13 bases.

V is TRBV2 and J is TRBJ1-4; TRBD1 agrees at 9 bases. The CDR3 extends over 14 amino acids. The V and J ends lost 4 bases and 10 bases, in that order; junction bases with no gene match: 7. Per germline, CDR1 SNHLY and CDR2 FYNNEI. As DNA, the CDR3 is TGTGCCAGCAGTGTGGGACAGGGTTCCGGAAAACTGTTTTTT. It is translated as CASSVGQGSGKLFF.

By share of the sample, this clone is medium-sized. The gene calls are TRBV9 and TRBJ2-7, with 7 bases matching TRBD2. V was pared by 5 bases and J by 0 bases, with 8 bases of the junction left unmatched. Germline V gene data show CDR1 as SGDLS and CDR2 as YYNGEE. This CDR3 spans 15 amino acids. The CDR3 loop reads CASRAAERDSYEQYV. CDR3 DNA: TGTGCCAGCAGGGCCGCGGAGCGGGACTCCTACGAGCAGTACGTC.

The V gene is TRBV7-2, the J gene TRBJ1-6; D is perhaps TRBD1 (5 bases). This CDR3 contains 13 residues. Germline-derived CDR1 and CDR2 are SGHTA and FQGNSA. The V and J ends lost 3 bases and 9 bases respectively, with 9 bases between them. The CDR3 DNA reads TGTGCCAGCAGCTTCACCCAGGGTTCACCCCTCCACTTT. It yields the protein CASSFTQGSPLHF.

V gene TRBV5-1 combines with J gene TRBJ1-6; D uncertain. Trimming took 1 base from V and 6 from J, leaving 8 bases between them. Looked up from germline, CDR1 is SGHRS and CDR2 is YFSETQ. The CDR3 contains 14 residues. CDR3 region: CASSLQTANSPLHF. In DNA form, the CDR3 reads TGCGCCAGCAGCTTGCAAACAGCTAATTCACCCCTCCACTTT.

V and J are TRBV7-9 and TRBJ2-2; TRBD1 agrees at 8 bases. The ends lost 1 base at V and 4 bases at J; junction bases unmatched: 11. This CDR3 region has 18 residues. The germline gives CDR1 SEHNR, CDR2 FQNEAQ (reference sequence). The CDR3 DNA reads TGTGCCAGCAGCTTAGGCATCCAGGGGGCAAAAGGCACCGGGGAGCTGTTTTTT. Translated: CASSLGIQGAKGTGELFF.